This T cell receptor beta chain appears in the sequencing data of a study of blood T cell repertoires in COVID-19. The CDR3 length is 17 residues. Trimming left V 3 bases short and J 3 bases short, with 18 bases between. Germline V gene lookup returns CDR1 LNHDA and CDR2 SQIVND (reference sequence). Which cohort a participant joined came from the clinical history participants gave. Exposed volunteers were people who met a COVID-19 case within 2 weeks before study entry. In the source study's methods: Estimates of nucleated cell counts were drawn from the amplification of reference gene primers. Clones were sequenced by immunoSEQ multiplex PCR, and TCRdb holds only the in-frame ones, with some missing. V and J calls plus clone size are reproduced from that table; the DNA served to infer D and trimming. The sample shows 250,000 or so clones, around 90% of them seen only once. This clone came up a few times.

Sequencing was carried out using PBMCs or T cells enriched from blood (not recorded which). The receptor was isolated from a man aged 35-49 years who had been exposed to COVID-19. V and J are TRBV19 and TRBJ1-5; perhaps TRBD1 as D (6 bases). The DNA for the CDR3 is TGTGCCAGTAGTATTGGAAACCCAGGGGCCATCAATCAGCCCCAGCATTTT. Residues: CASSIGNPGAINQPQHF. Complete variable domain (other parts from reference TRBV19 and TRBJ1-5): DGGITQSPKYLFRKEGQNVTLSCEQNLNHDAMYWYRQDPGQGLRLIYYSQIVNDFQKGDIAEGYSVSREKKESFPLTVTSAQKNPTAFYLCASSIGNPGAINQPQHFGDGTRLSIL.